Below, 23 T cell receptor beta chains from the same sample are listed, as sequenced in a study of blood T cells in healthy people across ages. PCR was performed a second time for about 7 to 12 cycles using a sample-barcoded 5' primer and a J-beta primer mix. Using its own MiXCR run on the 5' RACE reads, TCRdb lists one record per CDR3 protein. The table has around 1,100,000 distinct CDR3 sequences, around two fifths seen once. Material: blood. The receptor set was obtained from a man younger than 30 in good health.

The chain has TRBV12-3 or TRBV12-4 and TRBJ1-2, with D tentatively TRBD1 (5 bases). CDR3 size: 15 residues. V was pared by 2 bases and J by 7 bases, with 17 bases between. CDR3 sequence reads: CASSLQHQGAAGYTF. CDR3 nucleotides: TGTGCCAGCAGTTTACAGCATCAGGGAGCTGCTGGCTACACCTTC.

This rearrangement joins TRBV19 to TRBJ1-5; a possible D gene is TRBD1 (5 bases). Germline V gives CDR1 LNHDA, CDR2 SQIVND (reference sequence). Trimming removed 2 bases at V and 5 bases at J, with 7 bases between. There are 13 residues in the CDR3. The CDR3 sequence is CASSILGDQPQHF. The CDR3 region has the DNA TGTGCCAGTAGTATATTGGGGGATCAGCCCCAGCATTTT.

Concerning this clonotype: A junction boundary mismatches the germline segment, possibly from a read error. This chain links TRBV12-3 or TRBV12-4 with TRBJ2-3; tentatively, D is TRBD2 (7 bases). This CDR3 is 18 amino acids long. This chain's CDR3 is CASSPTLLARGLLDAQYF. CDR3 nucleotide sequence: TGTGCCAGCAGTCCAACCTTACTAGCGAGGGGGTTGTTAGATGCGCAGTATTTT.

This clonotype was observed a few times. The chain uses TRBV28 and TRBJ2-3; 10 nucleotides line up with TRBD2. The ends lost 3 bases at V and 2 bases at J; junction bases unmatched: 2. The CDR3 sequence is 15 residues long. Germline V gene data show CDR1 as MDHEN and CDR2 as SYDVKM. The CDR3 DNA reads as TGTGCCAGCAGTTTTAGCGGGGGGACCACAGATACGCAGTATTTT. This codes for CASSFSGGTTDTQYF. Together with reference TRBV28 and TRBJ2-3, the CDR3 gives the full variable domain: DVKVTQSSRYLVKRTGEKVFLECVQDMDHENMFWYRQDPGLGLRLIYFSYDVKMKEKGDIPEGYSVSREKKERFSLILESASTNQTSMYLCASSFSGGTTDTQYFGPGTRLTVL.

V is TRBV5-1 and J is TRBJ1-2, with TRBD1 matching 9 bases. Unmatched junction bases numbered 7, after V lost 3 bases and J lost 4 bases. The CDR3 length is 15 residues. Germline CDR1 and CDR2: SGHRS and YFSETQ. CDR3 sequence reads: CASSSGQGHFYGYTF. The CDR3 coding sequence is TGCGCCAGCAGCTCGGGACAGGGACACTTCTATGGCTACACCTTC.

This rearrangement joins TRBV29-1 to TRBJ2-7; D may be TRBD1 (5 bases). The end of the DNA aligns better with TRBJ2-1, so the J call may be wrong. The length of the CDR3 is 13 residues. Germline values: CDR1 SQVTM, CDR2 ANQGSEA. CDR3 bases: TGCAGCTTAGGGATTGACAGCCCCTACGAGCAGTTCTTC. This sequence encodes CSLGIDSPYEQFF.

The V gene is TRBV7-9, the J gene TRBJ2-1, with TRBD2 identical over 7 bases. The CDR3 has 15 amino acids. The junction had 10 bases not matched to a gene; V was cut back by 4 bases and J by 7 bases. CDR1 is SEHNR and CDR2 is FQNEAQ in the germline V gene (reference sequence). The CDR3 sequence: CASSWPRLARNEQFF. Here the CDR3 DNA reads TGTGCCAGCAGCTGGCCACGACTAGCTCGAAATGAGCAGTTCTTC. The full variable domain, rest sourced from reference TRBV7-9 and TRBJ2-1, is DTGVSQNPRHKITKRGQNVTFRCDPISEHNRLYWYRQTLGQGPEFLTYFQNEAQLEKSRLLSDRFSAERPKGSFSTLEIQRTEQGDSAMYLCASSWPRLARNEQFFGPGTRLTVL.

A few counts support this clonotype. The chain has TRBV6-6 and TRBJ2-1; D is perhaps TRBD1 (5 bases). V gave up 9 bases and J gave up 5 bases, with 23 bases separating them. The CDR3 has 16 residues. CDR1 MNHNY and CDR2 SVGAGI come from the germline V gene (reference sequence). CDR3 DNA: TGTGCCAGTCACTTTTCCTTGCAGACAGTAAACAATGAGCAGTTCTTC. As protein: CASHFSLQTVNNEQFF.

This clonotype was counted between two and nine times. The V call is TRBV2, the J call TRBJ2-1; 7 bases map to TRBD1. V lost 6 bases and J lost 6; bases outside the gene matches: 11. CDR3 size: 15 residues. Germline assignment: CDR1 SNHLY and CDR2 FYNNEI. The CDR3 here is CASSQGDRALNEQFF. Written as DNA, the CDR3 is TGTGCCAGCAGCCAGGGAGACAGGGCTCTCAATGAGCAGTTCTTC.

The sample holds a few counts of this clonotype. The chain joins TRBV3-1 to TRBJ2-4; possibly TRBD1 or TRBD2 for D (5 bases each). The germline V gene encodes CDR1 LGHDT and CDR2 YNNKEL (reference sequence). Trimming cost V 0 bases and J 8 bases, with 14 bases left between them. CDR3 length equals 15 residues. The CDR3 coding sequence is TGTGCCAGCAGCCAAGATGTCATCCCGGGGCACATTCAGTACTTC. It encodes CASSQDVIPGHIQYF.

The chain is built from TRBV3-1 and TRBJ1-2; D unresolved. CDR3 length: 14 amino acids. The V end was cut by 3 bases, the J end by 4 bases, with 12 bases between. The germline CDR1 and CDR2 sequences are LGHDT and YNNKEL (reference sequence). The CDR3 nucleotides read TGTGCCAGCAGCCAGGGCTCCGCAAGCTATGGCTACACCTTC. Amino acid sequence: CASSQGSASYGYTF.

This clonotype has just a few counts. The chain employs TRBV12-3 or TRBV12-4 and TRBJ2-1; TRBD1 agrees at 9 bases. J lost 2 bases, V lost 10 bases, and 6 bases had no gene match. The CDR3 has 14 residues. The CDR3 protein is CAIETGGAYNEQFF. DNA for the CDR3: TGTGCCATAGAAACAGGGGGCGCCTACAATGAGCAGTTCTTC.

This clonotype showed up just a few times. The V gene is TRBV11-2, the J gene TRBJ2-5, with 9 bases lining up with TRBD1. V shed 5 bases and J 5 bases; nucleotides not matched to a gene: 6. The germline CDR1 and CDR2 sequences are SGHAT and FQNNGV. The CDR3 loop spans 14 amino acids. The CDR3 loop is CASSRDRGDETQYF. CDR3 coding DNA: TGTGCCAGCAGCCGCGACAGGGGGGATGAGACCCAGTACTTC.

This clonotype was seen only a few times. The chain recombines TRBV3-1 with TRBJ2-2, with D hard to call. Trimming pared 0 bases from V and 7 bases from J, leaving 6 bases between. Germline values: CDR1 LGHDT, CDR2 YNNKEL (reference sequence). The CDR3 is made up of 13 amino acids. The CDR3 region is CASSQDGYGELFF. CDR3 DNA: TGTGCCAGCAGCCAAGACGGGTACGGGGAGCTGTTTTTT. Complete variable domain (other parts from reference TRBV3-1 and TRBJ2-2): DTAVSQTPKYLVTQMGNDKSIKCEQNLGHDTMYWYKQDSKKFLKIMFSYNNKELIINETVPNRFSPKSPDKAHLNLHINSLELGDSAVYFCASSQDGYGELFFGEGSRLTVL.

This chain uses TRBV11-2 with TRBJ2-5; D is unclear. CDR3 length equals 15 residues. Trimming took 4 bases from V and 2 from J, leaving 14 bases between them. The germline CDR1 and CDR2 sequences are SGHAT and FQNNGV. This CDR3 reads CASSSSSGQQETQYF. The CDR3 DNA is TGTGCCAGCAGCTCATCCTCCGGGCAACAAGAGACCCAGTACTTC.

V and J are TRBV6-2 or TRBV6-3 and TRBJ1-5; TRBD1 might be the D (5 bases). The CDR3 contains 16 residues. V shed 2 bases and J shed 5 bases, with 16 bases lying between them. Germline CDR1 is MNHEY and CDR2 is SVGEGT. The CDR3 here is CASSYEGRDVDQPQHF. The CDR3 region has the DNA TGTGCCAGCAGTTACGAAGGCAGGGACGTCGATCAGCCCCAGCATTTT.

This chain uses TRBV9 with TRBJ2-2; 9 bases map to TRBD1. The trim removed 0 bases at V and 5 bases at J, leaving 5 bases unmatched. The CDR3 has 16 amino acids. The germline V gene has CDR1 SGDLS and CDR2 YYNGEE. CDR3 sequence: CASSVAGTGRTGELFF. The DNA of the CDR3 is TGTGCCAGCAGCGTAGCCGGGACAGGGAGAACCGGGGAGCTGTTTTTT. Full variable domain (remainder filled in from reference TRBV9 and TRBJ2-2): DSGVTQTPKHLITATGQRVTLRCSPRSGDLSVYWYQQSLDQGLQFLIQYYNGEERAKGNILERFSAQQFPDLHSELNLSSLELGDSALYFCASSVAGTGRTGELFFGEGSRLTVL.

The chain joins TRBV10-3 to TRBJ1-1; D is perhaps TRBD1 (6 bases). The CDR3 is 15 residues long. V was cut by 5 bases and J by 4 bases, with 17 bases left in between. Germline lookup yields CDR1 ENHRY and CDR2 SYGVKD. CDR3 DNA sequence: TGTGCCATCAGTACGACCGGGACACTAGGCACTGAAGCTTTCTTT. It specifies CAISTTGTLGTEAFF.

This clonotype was seen more than once but under ten times. The chain uses TRBV9 and TRBJ2-2, with 7 bases aligning to TRBD1. This CDR3 contains 17 residues. Per the germline V gene, CDR1 is SGDLS and CDR2 is YYNGEE. The trim removed 4 bases at V and 2 bases at J, leaving 11 bases unmatched. CDR3 nucleotides: TGTGCCAGCAGCTCCCCCCGGGACAGAGAAAACACCGGGGAGCTGTTTTTT. Protein sequence: CASSSPRDRENTGELFF.

The table lists this clonotype with many counts. The chain links TRBV7-6 to TRBJ2-7; no clear D gene. V was shortened by 2 bases and J by 0 bases, with 8 bases between the two germline ends. Germline V CDR1 and CDR2: SGHVS, FNYEAQ. The CDR3 runs 14 residues. CDR3 bases: TGTGCCAGCAGCTTATTTGGTCCCTCCTACGAGCAGTACTTC. Translation gives CASSLFGPSYEQYF.

This clonotype was counted at least ten times. The chain is built from TRBV12-3 or TRBV12-4 and TRBJ2-3; possible D gene TRBD2, 6 bases. The CDR3 runs 14 residues. V was trimmed by 7 bases and J by 2 bases, leaving 13 bases between them. The CDR3 loop reads CASTQGGATDTQYF. CDR3 DNA sequence: TGTGCCAGCACTCAAGGAGGGGCCACAGATACGCAGTATTTT.

This clonotype was counted a single time. The chain links TRBV3-1 to TRBJ2-5; 7 nucleotides match TRBD1. Looked up from germline, CDR1 is LGHDT and CDR2 is YNNKEL (reference sequence). The CDR3 has 18 residues. J gave up 3 bases and V 0 bases, and 13 bases lay outside the gene matches. CDR3 sequence reads: CASSQDPGQESVEETQYF. The CDR3 nucleotides read TGTGCCAGCAGCCAAGATCCAGGACAGGAATCGGTCGAAGAGACCCAGTACTTC.

V and J are TRBV5-6 and TRBJ2-7; D ambiguous. Germline V gene data show CDR1 as SGHDT and CDR2 as YYEEEE. V was shortened by 2 bases and J by 3 bases, with 12 bases between the two germline ends. The CDR3 totals 14 residues. CDR3 sequence reads: CASSFRRAVYEQYF. Written as DNA, the CDR3 is TGTGCCAGCAGCTTTCGACGGGCCGTCTACGAGCAGTACTTC.